This T cell receptor beta chain was sequenced during a study of blood T cell repertoires in COVID-19. Across the whole study: COVID-19 samples from acute and convalescent phases originated in the United States, Italy and Spain. Sample material is recorded as cDNA or gDNA derived from T cells, B-cell-depleted T cells, or PBMCs.

Authors' data handling: By means of reference gene primer amplification, nucleated cell counts were estimated. Assay used: immunoSEQ multiplex PCR; TCRdb lists only in-frame clones, some missing. V and J calls and clone size come straight from that table; D and trimming were deduced from the DNA. The repertoire has roughly 53,000 clones, approximately 80% of them found once; the top ten carry around 43%. The CDR3 extends over 12 amino acids. Trimming removed 1 base at V and 8 bases at J, with 7 bases between. Germline V gene sequence: CDR1 SSHAT, CDR2 FNYEAQ (reference sequence). The chain employs TRBV7-7 and TRBJ2-3; D might be TRBD2 (5 bases). The clonotype comes from a man aged 65 to 85 with active or convalescent COVID-19. The sample comprised peripheral blood. CDR3 sequence: CASSLVAGTQYF. CDR3 DNA sequence: TGTGCCAGCAGCTTAGTTGCGGGTACGCAGTATTTT. Full variable domain (missing parts from reference TRBV7-7 and TRBJ2-3): GAGVSQSPRYKVTKRGQDVTLRCDPISSHATLYWYQQALGQGPEFLTYFNYEAQPDKSGLPSDRFSAERPEGSISTLTIQRTEQRDSAMYRCASSLVAGTQYFGPGTRLTVL.